These T cell receptor beta chains were read from a single sample in a study of T cells after yellow fever vaccination. One entry per CDR3 protein, called by TCRdb with MiXCR from the 5' RACE reads. The sample includes some 200,000 distinct CDR3 sequences, approximately 10% of them seen just once. The sample consisted of CD8+ T cells sorted from PBMCs, taken 15 days after the yellow fever booster vaccination. Every receptor here comes from a man between 18 and 35 years old who received the YFV17D yellow fever vaccine. Each CDR3 is given with its conserved first and last residue. Fields, in order: D gene, J gene, clone size, V gene, CDR3 protein, CDR3 DNA. A D gene is named only where the DNA matches it firmly. The size field is filled for only some rows; it gives once, few, many or a size class.

NA | TRBJ1-1 | few | TRBV29-1 | CSVGGGRSTEAFF | TGCAGCGTTGGGGGGGGGCGCAGCACTGAAGCTTTCTTT
NA | TRBJ1-2 | few | TRBV12-3/TRBV12-4 | CAMRDRANYGYTF | TGTGCAATGAGGGACCGAGCTAACTATGGCTACACCTTC
NA | TRBJ2-5 | NA | TRBV7-8 | CASSLAWGRRETQYF | TGTGCCAGCAGCTTAGCATGGGGCCGGCGGGAGACCCAGTACTTC
NA | TRBJ2-5 | few | TRBV11-2 | CASTLLLSDLKYF | TGTGCCAGCACCCTCCTTTTAAGTGACCTCAAGTACTTC
NA | TRBJ1-2 | few | TRBV9 | CASSGGLGGFAGSYGYTF | TGTGCCAGCAGCGGGGGACTTGGGGGGTTTGCAGGGAGCTATGGCTACACCTTC
TRBD1 | TRBJ2-3 | NA | TRBV5-4 | CAASLSRGLGTDTQYF | TGTGCCGCATCGCTTTCCAGGGGGCTCGGCACAGATACGCAGTATTTT
NA | TRBJ2-1 | few | TRBV19 | CASSMTGNEQFF | TGTGCCAGTAGTATGACTGGCAATGAGCAGTTCTTC
NA | TRBJ2-1 | NA | TRBV6-2/TRBV6-3 | CASRVSGHEQFF | TGTGCCAGCAGAGTCTCAGGCCATGAGCAGTTCTTC
NA | TRBJ2-3 | many | TRBV7-6 | CASSFAGGVLDTQYF | TGTGCCAGCAGCTTCGCCGGCGGGGTTTTAGATACGCAGTATTTT
TRBD1 | TRBJ1-5 | NA | TRBV5-1 | CASSLADRDNSNQPQHF | TGCGCCAGCAGCTTGGCCGACAGGGATAATAGCAATCAGCCCCAGCATTTT
TRBD1 | TRBJ1-4 | NA | TRBV4-1 | CASSLGPGTGGEKLFF | TGCGCCAGCAGCCTTGGCCCCGGGACAGGGGGTGAAAAACTGTTTTTT
NA | TRBJ2-5 | few | TRBV11-2 | CASSLEVVVGLPQYF | TGTGCCAGCAGCTTAGAAGTAGTCGTGGGCCTGCCCCAGTACTTC
NA | TRBJ1-1 | NA | TRBV12-3/TRBV12-4 | CASSQHLWNTEAFF | TGTGCCAGCAGTCAACATCTATGGAACACTGAAGCTTTCTTT
NA | TRBJ1-1 | few | TRBV29-1 | CSVEVGLEAFF | TGCAGCGTTGAAGTAGGCCTTGAAGCTTTCTTT
TRBD1 | TRBJ2-5 | NA | TRBV5-4 | CASGGPGGQTRTQYF | TGTGCCAGCGGTGGGCCAGGGGGACAAACCCGAACCCAGTACTTC
TRBD1 | TRBJ1-1 | NA | TRBV25-1 | CASSTGVNTEAFF | TGTGCCAGCAGTACAGGGGTGAACACTGAAGCTTTCTTT